This T cell receptor beta chain was obtained from a study of cytomegalovirus exposure and HLA in healthy donors. Study-level points and caveats: CMV serostatus stood as the only immune exposure information on hand. Later work found that TCR association rates differed between HLA loci; DRB1 had the most and HLA-C the fewest.

The V end lost 3 bases, the J end lost 5 bases, and 16 bases lay between the germline ends. This CDR3 is built from 16 residues. CDR1 is SGHVS, CDR2 FQNEAQ, per germline. A word on this clone: Its antigen is as yet unknown.

Both 60 Vbeta primers and 13 Jbeta primers went into the PCR. Libraries were prepared by immunoSEQ multiplex PCR; TCRdb keeps only in-frame clonotypes and omits some of them. The sample lists 49,000 or so clones, about four fifths occurring once. Sequenced input: PBMCs. This chain joins TRBV7-8 and TRBJ2-2; D perhaps matches TRBD1 (6 bases). The receptor was derived from a boy younger than 18 in good health and CMV-seropositive. The CDR3 region is CASSLGAGALTGELFF. The CDR3 region has the DNA TGTGCCAGCAGCTTGGGGGCAGGGGCATTGACCGGGGAGCTGTTTTTT.